Following are 8 T cell receptor beta chains from one sample sequenced in a study of T cell responses to AZD1222 COVID-19 vaccine. The protocol was immunoSEQ multiplex PCR, while the TCRdb copy is restricted to in-frame clones and leaves out a portion. Of 200,000 or so clones listed, about 94% are singletons. The source material was peripheral blood, sampled 28 days after the second AZD1222 dose. These receptors were collected from an adult who received the AZD1222 COVID-19 vaccine.

The chain links TRBV24-1 to TRBJ2-1; TRBD2 agrees at 7 bases. Germline lookup yields CDR1 KGHDR and CDR2 SFDVKD. This CDR3 has 14 residues. Trimming at V came to 7 bases and at J to 0 bases, leaving 2 bases not matched to a gene. The CDR3 DNA follows: TGTGCCACCAGGGGGGGGAACTCCTACAATGAGCAGTTCTTC. Translating gives CATRGGNSYNEQFF.

The CDR3 sequence is CASNPGDRAYEQYF. CDR3 DNA: TGTGCCAGCAATCCCGGAGACAGGGCGTACGAGCAGTACTTC. The chain employs TRBV6-5 and TRBJ2-7; TRBD1 agrees at 7 bases. Germline V CDR1 and CDR2: MNHEY, SVGAGI. The CDR3 is 14 residues long. The J segment lost 4 bases and the V segment lost 7 bases, leaving 10 bases of the junction unmatched.

The chain uses TRBV23-1 and TRBJ1-1; perhaps TRBD1 as D (6 bases). TRBV23-1 is sorted into the ORF group, with uncertain function. V was cut by 11 bases and J by 6 bases, with 19 bases left in between. The CDR3 is 13 residues long. The CDR3 region is CADHRGLGPEAFF. CDR3 DNA sequence: TGCGCCGATCATCGGGGGCTTGGCCCTGAAGCTTTCTTT.

This clone was detected once. The chain recombines TRBV9 with TRBJ1-2; the D gene is possibly TRBD1 (5 bases). Deletions cut 4 bases from V and 3 bases from J, with 10 bases between. The CDR3 contains 13 residues. CDR1 SGDLS and CDR2 YYNGEE come from the germline V gene. The CDR3 sequence is CASSSMGDYGYTF. CDR3 coding DNA: TGTGCCAGCAGCTCTATGGGGGACTATGGCTACACCTTC.

This clone turned up a few times. The chain carries TRBV4-2 and TRBJ1-6; a possible D gene is TRBD1 (5 bases). CDR3 length equals 16 residues. V lost 0 bases, J lost 5 bases, and 11 bases lay in between. Germline V CDR1 and CDR2: LGHNA, YNFKEQ. The CDR3 nucleotides are TGTGCCAGCAGCCAAGATCCGGCAGGGAATAATTCACCCCTCCACTTT. This encodes CASSQDPAGNNSPLHF.

The J gene is TRBJ2-2, the V gene TRBV19, with a weak D call TRBD1 (5 bases). This CDR3 is built from 15 residues. CDR1 is LNHDA and CDR2 is SQIVND in the germline V gene (reference sequence). V dropped 7 bases and J dropped 0 bases, with 12 bases sitting between them. The CDR3 DNA is TGTGCCAGTATCAAGGGGTCCCCGAACACCGGGGAGCTGTTTTTT. Translated: CASIKGSPNTGELFF. Full variable domain (rest looked up from reference TRBV19 and TRBJ2-2): DGGITQSPKYLFRKEGQNVTLSCEQNLNHDAMYWYRQDPGQGLRLIYYSQIVNDFQKGDIAEGYSVSREKKESFPLTVTSAQKNPTAFYLCASIKGSPNTGELFFGEGSRLTVL.

CDR3 coding DNA: TGCGCCAGCAGTCGGTCCCCAGTGGTCGGCACTGAAGCTTTCTTT. This translates into CASSRSPVVGTEAFF. The chain couples TRBV5-1 to TRBJ1-1; D unclear. The ends were cut back, 5 bases at V and 4 bases at J, with 18 bases in the middle. The CDR3 is 15 amino acids. Germline V gene lookup returns CDR1 SGHRS and CDR2 YFSETQ.

A note on this clone: This same CDR3 is encoded by further DNA sequences in the sample. The chain combines TRBV5-6 with TRBJ1-5; 7 bases are shared with TRBD1. The V segment lost 4 bases and the J segment 4 bases; nucleotides outside the gene matches: 5. This CDR3 contains 14 residues. In germline, CDR1 is SGHDT, CDR2 YYEEEE. CDR3 sequence reads: CASSLGQSNQPQHF. DNA for the CDR3: TGTGCCAGCAGCCTGGGACAGTCAAATCAGCCCCAGCATTTT.